This record concerns one T cell receptor beta chain sequence. The CDR3 is 15 amino acids. Germline CDR1 and CDR2: LNHNV and YYDKDF (reference sequence). V was clipped by 5 bases and J by 2 bases, with 15 bases between them. The data stem from a study of T cell responses to AZD1222 COVID-19 vaccine. Clones were sequenced by immunoSEQ multiplex PCR, and TCRdb holds only the in-frame ones, with some missing. Of tens of thousands of clones listed, 89% are singletons. The source was peripheral blood, collected 28 days after the second AZD1222 dose. The receptor's source is an adult who received the AZD1222 COVID-19 vaccine. The chain combines TRBV15 with TRBJ2-5; either TRBD1 or TRBD2 may supply D (7 bases each). CDR3 amino acids: CATSVQGREQETQYF. The CDR3 region has the DNA TGTGCCACCAGCGTACAGGGGAGGGAACAAGAGACCCAGTACTTC.